Below are 10 T cell receptor beta chains sequenced from a single sample in a study of response to subunit inactivated influenza vaccine. TCRdb re-derived calls from the RT-PCR reads in MiXCR, one entry per CDR3 protein. The sample lists 500,000 or so distinct CDR3 sequences, about 15% occurring once. This specimen was CD4+ T cells sorted from PBMCs, taken less than 30 months after vaccination. All receptors derive from a man aged 50-75 years who received an inactivated influenza vaccine.

This rearrangement joins TRBV7-3 to TRBJ2-3; 11 bases fit TRBD2. J lost 0 bases, V lost 1 base, and 15 bases had no gene match. Germline V lookup: CDR1 SGHTA, CDR2 FQGTGA. The CDR3 is made up of 21 amino acids. CDR3 amino acids: CASSLRVRVSSGGSSTDTQYF. In DNA, the CDR3 is TGTGCCAGCAGCTTAAGGGTTAGGGTTTCTAGCGGGGGGTCTAGCACAGATACGCAGTATTTT.

V gene TRBV28 combines with J gene TRBJ2-2; 7 positions match TRBD2. The CDR3 totals 19 residues. Germline V CDR1 and CDR2: MDHEN, SYDVKM. Germline trimming cut 1 base from V and 4 bases from J; bases unmatched to any gene: 15. The CDR3 loop is CASSLFLPGIAGVTGELFF. CDR3 DNA: TGTGCCAGCAGTTTATTCCTCCCCGGGATAGCGGGTGTCACCGGGGAGCTGTTTTTT.

The genes are TRBV6-2 or TRBV6-3 and TRBJ2-1; 9 bases line up with TRBD2. Germline lookup yields CDR1 MNHEY and CDR2 SVGEGT. The CDR3 contains 21 residues. V was pared by 1 base and J by 0 bases, with 16 bases of the junction left unmatched. Here the CDR3 reads CASSYLTSGEKTAGSYNEQFF. The CDR3 nucleotides read TGTGCCAGCAGTTACTTGACTAGCGGAGAAAAAACCGCGGGCTCCTACAATGAGCAGTTCTTC.

This clonotype was observed at least ten times. The chain joins TRBV29-1 to TRBJ2-3, with D tentatively TRBD2 (6 bases). CDR3 length: 13 residues. The germline CDR1 and CDR2 sequences are SQVTM and ANQGSEA. V was cut by 5 bases and J by 8 bases, with 17 bases left in between. DNA for the CDR3: TGCAGCGTTTGGAGACTAGAGGCTGGTACGCAGTATTTT. It specifies CSVWRLEAGTQYF.

The V and J genes are TRBV2 and TRBJ2-7; D remains unclear. The CDR3 has 13 amino acids. Germline assignment: CDR1 SNHLY and CDR2 FYNNEI. The V end lost 3 bases, the J end lost 6 bases, and 12 bases lay between the germline ends. CDR3 in amino acids: CASSESADSEQYF. CDR3 nucleotides: TGTGCCAGCAGTGAGTCGGCAGATAGCGAGCAGTACTTC.

A few counts support this clonotype. The chain couples TRBV12-3 or TRBV12-4 to TRBJ2-7, with 9 positions matching TRBD2. J gave up 0 bases and V 8 bases, and 8 bases lay outside the gene matches. The CDR3 loop spans 15 amino acids. The CDR3 DNA follows: TGTGCCAGCGGTATAGCGGGAGCCAGCTCCTACGAGCAGTACTTC. Its translation is CASGIAGASSYEQYF.

This clonotype turned up a few times. This chain connects TRBV12-3 or TRBV12-4 to TRBJ2-3; D perhaps matches TRBD1 (6 bases). This CDR3 comprises 16 residues. Trimming left V 6 bases short and J 1 base short, with 17 bases between. CDR3 protein: CASRVGQGYGTDTQYF. The CDR3 nucleotides read TGTGCCAGCAGGGTGGGCCAGGGGTACGGCACAGATACGCAGTATTTT.

The sample holds a few counts of this clonotype. This chain links TRBV20-1 with TRBJ1-1; 9 bases match TRBD1. Germline V lookup: CDR1 DFQATT, CDR2 SNEGSKA (reference sequence). There are 14 residues in the CDR3. With 3 bases clipped from V and 5 bases from J, the junction kept 7 bases outside the gene matches. This CDR3 reads CSASLTGGGTEAFF. CDR3 DNA: TGCAGTGCTAGCCTAACAGGGGGCGGTACTGAAGCTTTCTTT.

The rearrangement joins TRBV4-3 to TRBJ2-7; unclear D gene. V dropped 0 bases and J dropped 1 base, with 13 bases sitting between them. CDR3 length equals 16 residues. The germline CDR1 and CDR2 sequences are LGHNA and YSLEER. CDR3 region: CASSQEVGKSSYEQYF. CDR3 nucleotides: TGCGCCAGCAGCCAAGAGGTGGGGAAAAGTTCCTACGAGCAGTACTTC.

This clonotype was seen more than once but under ten times. The chain is built from TRBV11-2 and TRBJ2-6; the match to TRBD1 covers 7 bases. Per germline, CDR1 SGHAT and CDR2 FQNNGV. The ends lost 5 bases at V and 1 base at J; junction bases unmatched: 8. The CDR3 length is 17 residues. The CDR3 loop is CASSQDRARSGANVLTF. CDR3 DNA: TGTGCCAGCAGCCAAGACAGGGCCAGGTCTGGGGCCAACGTCCTGACTTTC.